This T cell receptor beta chain was retrieved from a study of cytomegalovirus exposure and HLA in healthy donors. Study-wide findings and caveats: First-cohort TCR clusters were later found to tend to co-occur in the roughly 130 validation repertoires.

Sequencing was performed with immunoSEQ multiplex PCR; in TCRdb, only in-frame clones are kept and a portion is missing. The sample shows around 45,000 clones, around nine tenths of them seen only once. About this clone itself: Its antigen is undetermined.

The CDR3 consists of 13 residues. Germline V gene lookup returns CDR1 LNHDA and CDR2 SQIVND (reference sequence). Trimming cost V 9 bases and J 1 base; bases outside gene matches: 5. This chain links TRBV19 with TRBJ1-1, with 7 nucleotides matching TRBD1. The sample consisted of PBMCs. The clonotype was recovered from a man aged 18 to 29 in good health and CMV-seronegative. The CDR3 sequence is CASGYRGNTEAFF. DNA of the CDR3: TGTGCCAGCGGTTACAGGGGGAACACTGAAGCTTTCTTT. The entire variable domain, with the rest obtained from reference TRBV19 and TRBJ1-1, is as follows: DGGITQSPKYLFRKEGQNVTLSCEQNLNHDAMYWYRQDPGQGLRLIYYSQIVNDFQKGDIAEGYSVSREKKESFPLTVTSAQKNPTAFYLCASGYRGNTEAFFGQGTRLTVV.